The clone carrying this TCR beta chain came up many times. The antigen remains unidentified. These data come from a study of CD8+CD57+ T cells in acquired aplastic anemia. Study-wide results and limits: A set of 25 to 30 CD8+ CDR3 sequences was shared between patients and controls, and these sequences appeared highly expressed in patients.

Profiling of TCR beta VDJ combinations and CDR3 sequences used genomic DNA as template. TCRdb used MiXCR to reprocess the reads, holding one entry per CDR3 protein. The sample has approximately 70,000 distinct CDR3 sequences, 55% seen once. J lost 10 bases, V lost 6 bases, and 14 bases had no gene match. The CDR3 has 16 residues. CDR1 MNHNS and CDR2 SASEGT come from the germline V gene. V gene TRBV6-1 combines with J gene TRBJ2-1; 11 bases are a match to TRBD2. This TCR was recovered from a human donor in good health, serving as a control. The specimen was sorted CD4+, CD8+, or CD8+CD57+ T cells (not recorded which) from PBMCs. Written as DNA, the CDR3 is TGTGCCAGCAGCCCTACTAGCGGGAGCCTCACCGGGGAGCAGTTCTTC. It yields the protein CASSPTSGSLTGEQFF.